The table lists the clone carrying this TCR beta chain with a count of one. Germline assignment: CDR1 LGHDT and CDR2 YNNKEL (reference sequence). CDR3 length: 16 amino acids. The V segment lost 1 base and the J segment 2 bases; nucleotides outside the gene matches: 2. Original analysis: Using reference gene primer amplification, nucleated cell counts were estimated. The method was immunoSEQ multiplex PCR; TCRdb's version includes in-frame clones alone and lacks a portion of them. V, J and clone size are taken as reported in that table, and D and trimming were inferred from the DNA itself. This table has approximately 67,000 clones, roughly 89% appearing once. The sample originates from a study of blood T cell repertoires in COVID-19. Study as a whole: COVID-19 samples, acute and convalescent, were from the United States, Italy and Spain. T cells, B-cell-depleted T cells, or PBMCs supplied cDNA or gDNA.

Sequencing was done on a sample of peripheral blood. This TCR derives from a woman aged 80 or older with acute or convalescent COVID-19. The rearrangement joins TRBV3-1 (or the pseudogene TRBV3-2) to TRBJ1-4; 9 nucleotides match TRBD1. CDR3 sequence: CASSQADRGTNEKLFF. The DNA of the CDR3 is TGTGCCAGCAGCCAAGCAGACAGGGGGACTAATGAAAAACTGTTTTTT.